A single sample gave rise to the 17 T cell receptor beta chains below, sequenced in a study of post-analysis software for immune sequencing data. Every TCR beta cDNA library bore unique molecular identifiers. TCRdb independently ran MiXCR on the PCR reads; one entry per CDR3 protein. The repertoire includes approximately 150,000 distinct CDR3 sequences, roughly 31% of them detected once, and around 1.5% sits in the top ten. Study-level points and caveats: Relative to controls, patients had several TRBV segments at higher frequency, with TRBV5-6, TRBV5-1 and TRBV20-1 among these.

No antigen has been assigned to these receptors. Input material: blood. These receptors all come from a girl aged 5-17 years with multiple sclerosis.

The chain joins TRBV5-5 to TRBJ1-1, with 7 positions matching TRBD1. The CDR3 length is 14 residues. The V and J ends lost 4 bases and 5 bases, in that order; junction bases with no gene match: 8. Germline V gene lookup returns CDR1 SGHKS and CDR2 YYEKEE (reference sequence). CDR3 in amino acids: CASSTQTGVTEAFF. CDR3 in DNA: TGTGCCAGCAGCACGCAAACAGGGGTAACTGAAGCTTTCTTT.

As regards this clonotype: This may arise from a read error, as a much more abundant clone is one base away. This sequence joins TRBV7-9 and TRBJ2-4; D ambiguous. The DNA end lines up better with TRBJ2-7; the J call may be wrong. Germline values: CDR1 SEHNR, CDR2 FQNEAQ (reference sequence). This CDR3 contains 17 residues. CDR3 nucleotides: TGTGCCAGCACCTCCCTGCTCCATGGCCAAAGCTCCTACGAGCAGTACTTC. Translated, it gives CASTSLLHGQSSYEQYF.

With regard to this clonotype: Germline is not matched at one junction end, which may reflect a read error. This sequence joins TRBV12-3 or TRBV12-4 and TRBJ2-1, with TRBD2 as a possible D gene (5 bases). The CDR3 covers 16 residues. The CDR3 loop reads CASRLTLGSSYNEQFF. The DNA of the CDR3 is TGCGCCAGCAGACTAACCTTGGGGAGCAGCTACAATGAGCAGTTCTTC.

In this sample, this clonotype turned up a few times. V is TRBV6-1 and J is TRBJ1-1; D remains ambiguous. Trimming removed 4 bases from V and 0 bases from J, with 15 bases in between. In germline, CDR1 is MNHNS, CDR2 SASEGT. The CDR3 is made up of 16 amino acids. As DNA, the CDR3 is TGTGCCAGCAGTGCGACACCAGCAGACATGAACACTGAAGCTTTCTTT. It encodes CASSATPADMNTEAFF.

This chain joins TRBV27 and TRBJ2-3; D is unresolved. CDR3 length equals 15 residues. The V gene's germline CDR1 is MNHEY and CDR2 SMNVEV (reference sequence). V was clipped by 9 bases and J by 2 bases, with 18 bases between them. The CDR3 here is CASKTLYHVTDTQYF. CDR3 coding DNA: TGTGCCAGTAAAACCCTGTATCACGTCACAGATACGCAGTATTTT.

The sample holds a few counts of this clonotype. The chain recombines TRBV12-3 or TRBV12-4 with TRBJ1-1, with a possible D match to TRBD1 (5 bases). The V and J ends lost 5 bases and 1 base respectively, with 14 bases between them. This CDR3 is 15 amino acids long. In nucleotides, the CDR3 is TGTGCCAGCAGTGGACTTCATGGGGGGAACACTGAAGCTTTCTTT. This translates into CASSGLHGGNTEAFF.

Only a few counts were recorded for this clonotype. The V gene is TRBV9, the J gene TRBJ1-1; D gene unclear. Germline V lookup: CDR1 SGDLS, CDR2 YYNGEE. The CDR3 has 14 residues. Trimming removed 0 bases at V and 5 bases at J, with 11 bases between. In nucleotides, the CDR3 is TGTGCCAGCAGCGTAGGCCCAGGATGGACTGAAGCTTTCTTT. Its translation is CASSVGPGWTEAFF.

Comment on this clonotype: A much more abundant neighbour one base away suggests this may be a read error. V usage is TRBV28 and J usage is TRBJ2-7, with unresolved D. The V gene lost 9 bases and the J gene lost 5 bases, with 23 bases spanning the gap. This CDR3 contains 15 residues. Germline V gene sequence: CDR1 MDHEN, CDR2 SYDVKM. Written as DNA, the CDR3 is TGTGCCAGTAGTGGTACTGGTATAGAAGAAGACGAGCAGTACTTC. Its translation: CASSGTGIEEDEQYF.

Many counts were recorded for this clonotype. CDR3 amino acids: CSVGDRKNQPQHF. CDR3 nucleotides: TGCAGTGTTGGGGACAGGAAAAATCAGCCCCAGCATTTT. The V and J genes are TRBV20-1 and TRBJ1-5; TRBD1 matches at 8 bases. CDR3 size: 13 residues. Germline loops: CDR1 DFQATT, CDR2 SNEGSKA (reference sequence). V lost 7 bases and J lost 4; bases outside the gene matches: 6.

This clonotype was recorded many times. This chain connects TRBV20-1 to TRBJ2-1; TRBD2 matches 7 bases. The CDR3 has 15 residues. Germline values: CDR1 DFQATT, CDR2 SNEGSKA (reference sequence). With V trimmed by 6 bases and J by 2 bases, 10 bases remained unmatched. CDR3 in amino acids: CSALGSGGPYNEQFF. As DNA, the CDR3 is TGCAGTGCCCTTGGGTCGGGAGGCCCCTACAATGAGCAGTTCTTC.

This chain links TRBV4-1 with TRBJ1-6, with D possibly TRBD1 on 6 matching bases. There are 15 residues in the CDR3. Germline V gene data show CDR1 as MGHRA and CDR2 as YSYEKL. V shed 2 bases and J shed 5 bases, with 10 bases lying between them. This CDR3 is CASSQRTVDNSPLHF. The CDR3 nucleotides are TGCGCCAGCAGCCAAAGGACAGTCGATAATTCACCCCTCCACTTT.

This clonotype was observed once. This may arise from a read error, as a much more abundant clone is one base away. The genes are TRBV3-1 and TRBJ2-1; D is unresolved. The CDR3 covers 13 residues. The germline V gene has CDR1 LGHDT and CDR2 YNNKEL (reference sequence). CDR3 amino acids: CASSQYPYNERFF. The DNA for the CDR3 is TGTGCCAGCAGCCAATACCCCTACAATGAGCGGTTCTTC.

This clonotype was recorded at least ten times. This sequence joins TRBV27 and TRBJ1-2; D is uncertain. Germline V gives CDR1 MNHEY, CDR2 SMNVEV (reference sequence). CDR3 length equals 15 residues. V was clipped by 2 bases and J by 4 bases, with 14 bases between them. This chain's CDR3 is CASSLTGPGFYGYTF. DNA for the CDR3: TGTGCCAGCAGTTTAACCGGGCCGGGGTTCTATGGCTACACCTTC.

V usage is TRBV7-9 and J usage is TRBJ2-1, with unresolved D. The CDR3 runs 15 residues. Trimming left V 3 bases short and J 4 bases short, with 13 bases between. Germline-derived CDR1 and CDR2 are SEHNR and FQNEAQ (reference sequence). CDR3 in DNA: TGTGCCAGCAGCTTTTCCGGACGGAGATACAATGAGCAGTTCTTC. This codes for CASSFSGRRYNEQFF.

This clonotype was seen repeatedly, ten times or more. The rearrangement links TRBV20-1 to TRBJ2-6; no clear D. Looked up from germline, CDR1 is DFQATT and CDR2 is SNEGSKA (reference sequence). The germline V and J ends were trimmed by 0 bases and 2 bases, with 11 bases remaining between them. This CDR3 is 16 amino acids long. The DNA for the CDR3 is TGCAGTGCTAGAGATTATTTAGACCCTGGGGCCAACGTCCTGACTTTC. It translates to CSARDYLDPGANVLTF.

This clonotype was observed a few times. J is TRBJ2-5 and V is TRBV14; D remains unclear. Trimming removed 0 bases from V and 3 bases from J, with 5 bases in between. Germline V gives CDR1 SGHDN, CDR2 FVKESK. The CDR3 has 13 amino acids. The CDR3: CASSQDQEETQYF. The CDR3 region has the DNA TGTGCCAGCAGCCAAGATCAGGAAGAGACCCAGTACTTC.

This chain connects TRBV15 to TRBJ2-1, with D perhaps TRBD1 (5 bases). V was shortened by 3 bases and J by 6 bases, with 15 bases between the two germline ends. CDR3 length: 15 residues. CDR1 is LNHNV, CDR2 YYDKDF, per germline (reference sequence). The CDR3 DNA is TGTGCCACCAGCAGCCGAGGCTGGGGCTCCAATGAGCAGTTCTTC. Its protein product is CATSSRGWGSNEQFF.